Each of the 29 T cell receptor beta chains below was sequenced from the same sample in a study of blood T cell repertoires in COVID-19. Measured with immunoSEQ multiplex PCR; TCRdb has only the in-frame clones, and not every one. This sample carries around 280,000 clones, 75% to 90% of them seen once, and the ten largest clones take about 2.2%. The sequencing sample was made of peripheral blood. The receptor set was obtained from a woman aged 50 to 60 who had recovered from COVID-19.

V usage is TRBV18 and J usage is TRBJ1-2; D gene uncertain. The CDR3 consists of 16 residues. Trimming cost V 5 bases and J 1 base, with 17 bases left between them. CDR1 is KGHSH and CDR2 is LQKENI in the germline V gene. CDR3 in amino acids: CASSTAGAGFNYGYTF. CDR3 DNA sequence: TGTGCCAGCTCAACGGCGGGAGCGGGGTTTAACTATGGCTACACCTTC.

The chain employs TRBV4-3 and TRBJ2-7, with TRBD1 matching over 10 bases. The CDR3 is made up of 18 amino acids. Germline loops: CDR1 LGHNA, CDR2 YSLEER. The junction had 11 bases not matched to a gene; V was cut back by 0 bases and J by 3 bases. CDR3 nucleotide sequence: TGCGCCAGCAGCCAAGACCCCTCCGGGACAGGGGCGAGCTACGAGCAGTACTTC. Encoded protein: CASSQDPSGTGASYEQYF.

The chain uses TRBV7-9 and TRBJ1-4; 9 bases map to TRBD1. CDR3 length equals 13 residues. CDR1 is SEHNR and CDR2 is FQNEAQ in the germline V gene (reference sequence). The V and J ends lost 5 bases and 8 bases, in that order; junction bases with no gene match: 3. The CDR3 spells CASSRDRDEKLFF. The DNA for the CDR3 is TGTGCCAGCAGCCGGGACAGGGACGAAAAACTGTTTTTT.

This sequence joins TRBV7-2 and TRBJ2-5, with D tentatively TRBD1 (5 bases). This CDR3 is built from 15 residues. With 4 bases removed from V and 1 base from J, the gap between germline ends came to 13 bases. Per germline, CDR1 SGHTA and CDR2 FQGNSA. Here the CDR3 reads CASSSPRQFQETQYF. CDR3 sequence (DNA): TGTGCCAGCAGCTCACCTAGACAGTTCCAAGAGACCCAGTACTTC.

As concerns this clone: The sample has other DNA sequences that encode this CDR3 too. The chain carries TRBV28 and TRBJ1-1; the match to TRBD1 covers 8 bases. CDR3 length: 14 amino acids. Looked up from germline, CDR1 is MDHEN and CDR2 is SYDVKM. V gave up 6 bases and J gave up 2 bases; unmatched junction bases: 5. In DNA, the CDR3 is TGTGCCAGCAGGTTACAGGGGGGTAACACTGAAGCTTTCTTT. Translation gives CASRLQGGNTEAFF. Combining the CDR3 with reference TRBV28 and TRBJ1-1 gives the whole variable domain DVKVTQSSRYLVKRTGEKVFLECVQDMDHENMFWYRQDPGLGLRLIYFSYDVKMKEKGDIPEGYSVSREKKERFSLILESASTNQTSMYLCASRLQGGNTEAFFGQGTRLTVV.

The V and J genes are TRBV4-3 and TRBJ1-5; D unresolved. Looked up from germline, CDR1 is LGHNA and CDR2 is YSLEER. The V end was cut by 1 base, the J end by 10 bases, with 11 bases between. This CDR3 is built from 13 residues. Here the CDR3 reads CASSQGLLDPQHF. The CDR3, as DNA: TGCGCCAGCAGCCAAGGTTTGCTAGATCCCCAGCATTTT.

This clone was detected once. The J gene is TRBJ2-7, the V gene TRBV6-5; the D gene is possibly TRBD1 (6 bases). CDR1 is MNHEY, CDR2 SVGAGI, per germline. Trimming removed 6 bases at V and 2 bases at J, with 14 bases between. The CDR3 runs 14 residues. CDR3 loop: CASSLTGQTYEQYF. The CDR3 nucleotides are TGTGCCAGCAGCCTGACTGGACAGACCTACGAGCAGTACTTC.

The CDR3 sequence: CASSLLGQVGRETQYF. In nucleotides, the CDR3 is TGCGCCAGCAGCTTGCTGGGTCAGGTCGGTCGGGAGACCCAGTACTTC. The chain has TRBV5-1 and TRBJ2-5; D call uncertain. V lost 1 base, J lost 5 bases, and 18 bases lay in between. Germline values: CDR1 SGHRS, CDR2 YFSETQ. CDR3 length: 16 residues.

This sequence joins TRBV9 and TRBJ1-1; D possibly corresponds to TRBD1 (6 bases). Deletions cut 1 base from V and 4 bases from J, with 14 bases between. The CDR3 loop spans 15 amino acids. Germline V lookup: CDR1 SGDLS, CDR2 YYNGEE. CDR3 amino acids: CASSVSGVVPTEAFF. The CDR3 bases are TGTGCCAGCAGCGTATCAGGGGTAGTCCCCACTGAAGCTTTCTTT.

The rearrangement uses TRBV19 and TRBJ2-1; TRBD1 might be the D (5 bases). This CDR3 is built from 13 residues. V lost 3 bases to trimming and J lost 6 bases, with 9 bases between them. Germline CDR1 and CDR2: LNHDA and SQIVND (reference sequence). The CDR3 DNA is TGTGCCAGTAGTATTAGACAGCGCAATGAGCAGTTCTTC. As protein: CASSIRQRNEQFF.

V is TRBV7-9 and J is TRBJ2-4, with TRBD1 identical over 10 bases. Trimming cost V 5 bases and J 10 bases; bases outside gene matches: 11. The CDR3 contains 15 residues. The germline gives CDR1 SEHNR, CDR2 FQNEAQ (reference sequence). The CDR3 sequence is CASSGTDRGLGIQYF. The CDR3 bases are TGTGCCAGCAGCGGGACGGACAGGGGGTTGGGTATTCAGTACTTC.

The chain combines TRBV7-3 with TRBJ1-2, with TRBD1 as a possible D gene (6 bases). V was clipped by 0 bases and J by 9 bases, with 14 bases between them. CDR3 size: 14 residues. Per germline, CDR1 SGHTA and CDR2 FQGTGA. This chain's CDR3 is CASSLTGRGGRYTF. CDR3 sequence (DNA): TGTGCCAGCAGCTTAACCGGCAGGGGTGGCCGCTACACCTTC. Based on the CDR3 plus reference TRBV7-3 and TRBJ1-2, the full variable domain is GAGVSQTPSNKVTEKGKYVELRCDPISGHTALYWYRQSLGQGPEFLIYFQGTGAADDSGLPNDRFFAVRPEGSVSTLKIQRTERGDSAVYLCASSLTGRGGRYTFGSGTRLTVV.

CDR3: CASSPRQGKDNEQFF. The CDR3 nucleotides are TGTGCCAGCAGCCCTCGACAGGGGAAGGACAATGAGCAGTTCTTC. The gene calls are TRBV5-4 and TRBJ2-1; the match to TRBD1 covers 8 bases. V shed 4 bases and J 5 bases; nucleotides not matched to a gene: 8. The CDR3 covers 15 residues. Germline V gives CDR1 SGHNT, CDR2 YYREEE (reference sequence).

The V gene is TRBV7-8, the J gene TRBJ2-5, with TRBD1 matching over 9 bases. CDR3 size: 16 residues. With 5 bases clipped from V and 3 bases from J, the junction kept 10 bases outside the gene matches. Germline CDR1 SGHVS, CDR2 FQNEAQ. The CDR3: CASSQMTGGLKETQYF. In DNA form, the CDR3 reads TGTGCCAGCAGCCAGATGACAGGGGGTCTAAAAGAGACCCAGTACTTC.

The chain joins TRBV7-9 to TRBJ1-6; 7 bases agree with TRBD1. This CDR3 has 15 residues. Trimming took 4 bases from V and 6 from J; bases not matched to a gene: 6. Germline assignment: CDR1 SEHNR and CDR2 FQNEAQ (reference sequence). CDR3 nucleotide sequence: TGTGCCAGCAGCTCAGGGGACAGCTTTAATTCACCCCTCCACTTT. As protein: CASSSGDSFNSPLHF. Full variable domain (missing parts from reference TRBV7-9 and TRBJ1-6): DTGVSQNPRHKITKRGQNVTFRCDPISEHNRLYWYRQTLGQGPEFLTYFQNEAQLEKSRLLSDRFSAERPKGSFSTLEIQRTEQGDSAMYLCASSSGDSFNSPLHFGNGTRLTVT.

This chain joins TRBV30 and TRBJ1-6; 10 nucleotides line up with TRBD1. Trimming cost V 1 base and J 14 bases; bases outside gene matches: 14. The CDR3 spans 16 residues. Germline loops: CDR1 GTSNPN, CDR2 SVGIG (reference sequence). CDR3 bases: TGTGCCTGGAGTGCCTTCTTGGGACAGGGGAGGATCACCCTCCACTTT. Protein sequence: CAWSAFLGQGRITLHF.

The rearrangement joins TRBV7-2 to TRBJ2-3; D uncertain. The CDR3 is 12 residues long. Germline CDR1 reads SGHTA; CDR2 reads FQGNSA. The V gene lost 5 bases and the J gene lost 6 bases, with 9 bases spanning the gap. The CDR3 DNA sequence: TGTGCCAGCAGCCTTACGAGTGATACGCAGTATTTT. It specifies CASSLTSDTQYF.

For the CDR3, the DNA is TGTGCCAGTAGTATAGCATACAGGGTTAGAGAGACCCAGTACTTC. This codes for CASSIAYRVRETQYF. The chain couples TRBV19 to TRBJ2-5, with D possibly TRBD1 on 6 matching bases. Germline V gene sequence: CDR1 LNHDA, CDR2 SQIVND (reference sequence). The CDR3 length is 15 residues. Deletions cut 1 base from V and 4 bases from J, with 13 bases between.

V and J are TRBV6-2 or TRBV6-3 and TRBJ1-1, with unresolved D. Germline V gene sequence: CDR1 MNHEY, CDR2 SVGEGT. Deletions cut 5 bases from V and 8 bases from J, with 18 bases between. The CDR3 runs 14 residues. CDR3 in amino acids: CASSIGPAISEAFF. As DNA, the CDR3 is TGTGCCAGCAGTATTGGGCCAGCTATATCCGAAGCTTTCTTT.

The chain carries TRBV2 and TRBJ2-7; D uncertain. The CDR3 consists of 11 residues. CDR1 is SNHLY, CDR2 FYNNEI, per germline. Trimming took off 9 bases at V and 0 bases at J, with 6 bases between the two ends. The CDR3 nucleotides are TGTGCCAGTAGACTCTCCTACGAGCAGTACTTC. It translates to CASRLSYEQYF.

The chain uses TRBV11-2 and TRBJ2-7; TRBD2 is a possible D gene (5 bases). V was trimmed by 1 base and J by 7 bases, leaving 11 bases between them. CDR3 length: 13 amino acids. Germline lookup yields CDR1 SGHAT and CDR2 FQNNGV. The CDR3 DNA reads as TGTGCCAGCAGCTTAGCGGTCCGAGGGGAGCAGTACTTC. It specifies CASSLAVRGEQYF.

The chain combines TRBV6-5 with TRBJ1-2; 7 bases line up with TRBD1. Germline values: CDR1 MNHEY, CDR2 SVGAGI. Germline trimming cut 5 bases from V and 2 bases from J; bases unmatched to any gene: 5. The CDR3 is 14 residues long. CDR3: CASSKPTGNYGYTF. In DNA form, the CDR3 reads TGTGCCAGCAGTAAGCCGACAGGGAACTATGGCTACACCTTC.

The chain carries TRBV7-2 and TRBJ2-3; tentative D call: TRBD1 (6 bases). From germline, CDR1 is SGHTA and CDR2 FQGNSA. CDR3 size: 13 residues. Deletions cut 1 base from V and 6 bases from J, with 8 bases between. As DNA, the CDR3 is TGTGCCAGCAGCTTAGGTACAGGGGATACGCAGTATTTT. Its protein product is CASSLGTGDTQYF.

The chain uses TRBV6-5 and TRBJ2-7; TRBD2 matches 12 bases. Losses at the gene ends were 10 bases for V and 2 bases for J; bases not matched to a gene: 9. The CDR3 has 15 amino acids. Per germline, CDR1 MNHEY and CDR2 SVGAGI. The CDR3 loop is CATMSSGRAPYEQYF. In DNA, the CDR3 is TGTGCCACCATGTCTAGCGGGAGGGCCCCCTACGAGCAGTACTTC.

The chain combines TRBV2 with TRBJ1-4; D is possibly TRBD1 (6 bases). The CDR3 covers 16 residues. CDR1 SNHLY and CDR2 FYNNEI come from the germline V gene. V lost 2 bases, J lost 6 bases, and 16 bases lay in between. The CDR3 DNA reads TGTGCCAGCAGTGAACCAGACAGCGGGGGCGATGAAAAACTGTTTTTT. Its protein is CASSEPDSGGDEKLFF.

This chain connects TRBV7-9 to TRBJ1-1; D is perhaps TRBD1 (5 bases). CDR1 is SEHNR, CDR2 FQNEAQ, per germline (reference sequence). The ends were cut back, 1 base at V and 0 bases at J, with 12 bases in the middle. The CDR3 is made up of 16 amino acids. The CDR3 DNA sequence: TGTGCCAGCAGCTTAGTCCCCCGACAGATGAACACTGAAGCTTTCTTT. This encodes CASSLVPRQMNTEAFF.

V usage is TRBV6-5 and J usage is TRBJ1-3, with D unclear. The CDR3 is 16 residues long. Germline values: CDR1 MNHEY, CDR2 SVGAGI. Trimming pared 0 bases from V and 0 bases from J, leaving 9 bases between. The CDR3 region has the DNA TGTGCCAGCAGTTACTCAGCGGCCGGCTCTGGAAACACCATATATTTT. This gives the protein CASSYSAAGSGNTIYF.

V usage is TRBV5-3 and J usage is TRBJ2-1; 9 nucleotides align to TRBD1. TRBV5-3 is designated an ORF whose function remains uncertain. There are 14 residues in the CDR3. V shed 4 bases, J shed 7 bases, and the junction held 6 bases outside the gene matches. The CDR3 DNA sequence: TGTGCCAGAAGCCTCCGGGACAGGGAAAATGAGCAGTTCTTC. Protein: CARSLRDRENEQFF.

The chain recombines TRBV5-1 with TRBJ2-7, with 11 bases matching TRBD2. The CDR3 spans 17 residues. J gave up 4 bases and V 0 bases, and 9 bases lay outside the gene matches. The V gene's germline CDR1 is SGHRS and CDR2 YFSETQ. As DNA, the CDR3 is TGCGCCAGCAGCTTGGAGGGGCTAGCGGGGGGTAGTTACGAGCAGTACTTC. This sequence encodes CASSLEGLAGGSYEQYF.